Following are 5 T cell receptor beta chains from one sample sequenced in a study of T cell repertoires in ileal Crohn's disease. Clones were sequenced by immunoSEQ multiplex PCR, and TCRdb holds only the in-frame ones, with some missing. The sample contains roughly 4,400 clones, over 80% of which appear only once. Time point: neoterminal ileum biopsy at postoperative endoscopy, about 6 months after surgery. Sample: ileal tissue. These receptors were taken from an adult with Crohn's disease.

The count of this clone is one. The rearrangement uses TRBV7-2 and TRBJ1-5; D unresolved. The CDR3 runs to 12 residues. Germline values: CDR1 SGHTA, CDR2 FQGNSA. Trimming removed 5 bases from V and 3 bases from J, with 5 bases in between. The CDR3 loop reads CASSPANQPQHF. The DNA of the CDR3 is TGTGCCAGCAGCCCAGCCAATCAGCCCCAGCATTTT.

CDR3 DNA: TGTGCCAGCAGTTTACCTCGGGAATGGTTCACTGAAGCTTTCTTT. This sequence encodes CASSLPREWFTEAFF. The chain is built from TRBV28 and TRBJ1-1; D is undetermined. Trimming removed 2 bases from V and 4 bases from J, with 14 bases in between. The germline gives CDR1 MDHEN, CDR2 SYDVKM. The CDR3 is 15 amino acids.

The chain combines TRBV5-4 with TRBJ2-1; D gene uncertain. The CDR3 sequence is 8 residues long. Trimming took 2 bases from V and 16 from J, leaving 4 bases between them. Per germline, CDR1 SGHNT and CDR2 YYREEE (reference sequence). The CDR3 nucleotides read TGTGCCAGCAGCTTCCATTTCTTC. It encodes CASSFHFF.

The chain has TRBV20-1 and TRBJ2-4; no firm D call. V was cut by 2 bases and J by 8 bases, with 7 bases left in between. The CDR3 spans 11 residues. Germline assignment: CDR1 DFQATT and CDR2 SNEGSKA (reference sequence). CDR3 protein: CSARYLDIQYF. As DNA, the CDR3 is TGCAGTGCTAGATACCTCGACATTCAGTACTTC.

This clone was observed a single time. The rearrangement links TRBV4-3 to TRBJ2-6; 8 bases align to TRBD1. The germline CDR1 and CDR2 sequences are LGHNA and YSLEER. The V and J ends lost 1 base and 4 bases, in that order; junction bases with no gene match: 6. The CDR3 has 17 amino acids. This chain's CDR3 is CASSQVTGGSGANVLTF. In DNA, the CDR3 is TGCGCCAGCAGCCAAGTTACAGGGGGTTCAGGGGCCAACGTCCTGACTTTC.